This TCR beta chain stems from a study of patients and donors after allogeneic stem cell transplantation. The CDR3 runs to 14 residues. The germline V gene has CDR1 SGHKS and CDR2 YYEKEE (reference sequence). Trimming stripped 7 bases from V and 0 bases from J, with 10 bases between. TCRdb reprocessed the RT-PCR reads with MiXCR, giving one entry per CDR3 protein. Altogether fewer than 75,000 distinct CDR3 sequences are present, about a quarter being singletons, with the ten largest covering around 27%. The chain links TRBV5-5 to TRBJ2-2, with D possibly matching TRBD1 (6 bases). This receptor was taken from a human donor who was either an allogeneic HSCT recipient or a stem cell or donor lymphocyte infusion donor (not recorded which). It is not recorded whose cells these are; they may come from a transplant donor. Sequencing input: blood, either unsorted or a sorted T cell fraction (not recorded which). The DNA for the CDR3 is TGTGCCAGCTCGTGGACAGCGAACACCGGGGAGCTGTTTTTT. As protein: CASSWTANTGELFF.